The 28 T cell receptor beta chains listed next were all sequenced from one sample in a study of siplizumab effects on memory and regulatory T cells. Coculture of mixed lymphocyte reaction cells was performed at 37°C for 5 to 6 days. Their antigens remain unidentified. Produced via immunoSEQ multiplex PCR; TCRdb's table is partial and in-frame only. The data contain 5,000 to 7,500 clones, roughly 36% of them singletons. The sample comprised CFSE-low (dividing) CD8+ T cells sorted from an allogeneic mixed lymphocyte reaction. The origin of the receptors is a human donor in good health; the cells came from an allogeneic mixed lymphocyte reaction.

The chain has TRBV6-5 and TRBJ2-1; 7 bases are a match to TRBD2. Germline lookup yields CDR1 MNHEY and CDR2 SVGAGI. The trim removed 6 bases at V and 5 bases at J, leaving 10 bases unmatched. This CDR3 is 15 amino acids long. The CDR3 region is CASSDLWGGNNEQFF. The CDR3 DNA is TGTGCCAGCAGCGACCTATGGGGGGGTAACAATGAGCAGTTCTTC.

About this clone itself: A far more abundant clone sits one base away, making this likely a read error. The chain employs TRBV5-4 and TRBJ2-2; D remains unclear. V was shortened by 1 base and J by 6 bases, with 4 bases between the two germline ends. CDR1 is SGHNT and CDR2 is YYREEE in the germline V gene (reference sequence). This CDR3 region has 12 residues. This CDR3 reads CASSLWAGELFF. The CDR3 nucleotides are TGTGCCAGCAGCTTGTGGGCCGGGGAGCTGTTTTTT.

The chain uses TRBV15 and TRBJ2-7; tentatively, D is TRBD1 or TRBD2 (6 bases each). This CDR3 is built from 17 residues. The V end was cut by 0 bases, the J end by 6 bases, with 21 bases between. Germline loops: CDR1 LNHNV, CDR2 YYDKDF (reference sequence). The CDR3 sequence: CATSRDRAGQRMGEQYF. CDR3 in DNA: TGTGCCACCAGCAGAGACCGGGCGGGACAAAGAATGGGCGAGCAGTACTTC.

Here the CDR3 reads CASSLTPQDFVFYGYTF. DNA for the CDR3: TGTGCCAGCAGTCTGACGCCACAGGACTTCGTATTCTATGGCTACACCTTC. The gene calls are TRBV27 and TRBJ1-2; D possibly corresponds to TRBD1 (5 bases). Trimming removed 5 bases from V and 4 bases from J, with 23 bases in between. Germline CDR1 is MNHEY and CDR2 is SMNVEV (reference sequence). The CDR3 has 17 amino acids.

The chain combines TRBV6-9 with TRBJ2-7; TRBD1 matches 7 bases. The germline V gene encodes CDR1 MNHGY and CDR2 SVAAGI. V dropped 3 bases and J dropped 1; count of bases not matched to a gene: 3. CDR3 length: 14 residues. CDR3 loop: CASSYTTGSYEQYF. The DNA for the CDR3 is TGTGCCAGCAGTTACACGACAGGGTCCTACGAGCAGTACTTC.

Sample share makes this clone medium-sized. This chain connects TRBV25-1 to TRBJ2-4; D is possibly TRBD1 (7 bases). With 5 bases removed from V and 6 bases from J, the gap between germline ends came to 14 bases. The CDR3 is made up of 14 amino acids. Looked up from germline, CDR1 is MGHDK and CDR2 is SYGVNS. In DNA form, the CDR3 reads TGTGCCAGCAGTAAAGGAGGGGGCCGAAACATTCAGTACTTC. Translation: CASSKGGGRNIQYF.

Notes on this clone: Germline is not matched at one junction end, which may reflect a read error. The genes are TRBV2 and TRBJ2-7; 7 bases map to TRBD1. There are 15 residues in the CDR3. Germline-derived CDR1 and CDR2 are SNHLY and FYNNEI. The CDR3 spells CTSRGKTGTLYEQYF. DNA of the CDR3: TGTACCAGCAGGGGGAAGACAGGGACCCTCTACGAGCAGTACTTC.

This clone is medium-sized by share. The J gene is TRBJ1-1, the V gene TRBV27; no firm D call. V gave up 8 bases and J gave up 4 bases, with 11 bases separating them. Germline V gene lookup returns CDR1 MNHEY and CDR2 SMNVEV (reference sequence). The CDR3 is 12 residues long. The CDR3, as DNA: TGTGCCAGCCGTCTTGGGTTCACTGAAGCTTTCTTT. Residues: CASRLGFTEAFF.

The J gene is TRBJ2-3, the V gene TRBV6-5, with D tentatively TRBD1 (5 bases). This CDR3 has 13 residues. CDR1 and CDR2 (germline): MNHEY, SVGAGI. With 2 bases removed from V and 6 bases from J, the gap between germline ends came to 9 bases. CDR3 nucleotides: TGTGCCAGCAGTTACGGACATGGTGATACGCAGTATTTT. Its protein product is CASSYGHGDTQYF.

This clone is medium-sized in the sample. The rearrangement joins TRBV19 to TRBJ1-1; TRBD1 agrees at 9 bases. The ends lost 3 bases at V and 5 bases at J; junction bases unmatched: 4. The CDR3 has 14 amino acids. CDR1 LNHDA and CDR2 SQIVND come from the germline V gene (reference sequence). CDR3 region: CASSMGTGRTEAFF. In nucleotides, the CDR3 is TGTGCCAGTAGTATGGGGACAGGGCGGACTGAAGCTTTCTTT.

This clone counts as medium-sized (0.01 to 0.1%). The chain is built from TRBV28 and TRBJ2-5; D ambiguous. CDR1 is MDHEN, CDR2 SYDVKM, per germline. The CDR3 is 14 residues long. Trimming took off 5 bases at V and 12 bases at J, with 22 bases between the two ends. This CDR3 reads CASSPTVDFSNEYF. CDR3 DNA: TGTGCCAGCAGTCCTACCGTTGACTTCAGCAATGAGTACTTC.

This clone was recorded a few times. This chain connects TRBV19 to TRBJ2-3; no firm D call. The germline V gene has CDR1 LNHDA and CDR2 SQIVND (reference sequence). The CDR3 sequence is 15 residues long. Trimming cost V 7 bases and J 0 bases, with 14 bases left between them. The CDR3 here is CASTSRVGSTDTQYF. As DNA, the CDR3 is TGTGCCAGTACCTCCCGGGTGGGTAGCACAGATACGCAGTATTTT.

This CDR3 is CASRPRTESCYSNQPQHF. DNA of the CDR3: TGTGCAAGTCGCCCCCGGACAGAGAGCTGTTATAGCAATCAGCCCCAGCATTTT. The rearrangement links TRBV12-2 to TRBJ1-5; TRBD1 is taken as the D call from the table, unchecked against the DNA. TRBV12-2 is a pseudogene locus. This CDR3 is 18 amino acids long.

The chain is built from TRBV5-5 and TRBJ2-7; 10 positions agree with TRBD1. Germline V lookup: CDR1 SGHKS, CDR2 YYEKEE (reference sequence). CDR3 length: 17 residues. Trimming took 0 bases from V and 5 from J; bases not matched to a gene: 11. The CDR3 loop is CASSLDLIWDRGNEQYF. CDR3 in DNA: TGTGCCAGCAGCTTGGATTTAATTTGGGACAGGGGCAACGAGCAGTACTTC.

This clone ranks as medium-sized (0.01 to 0.1%). The chain employs TRBV6-5 and TRBJ1-6; D not certain. Germline CDR1 MNHEY, CDR2 SVGAGI. Trimming took off 0 bases at V and 5 bases at J, with 11 bases between the two ends. This CDR3 is 16 amino acids long. The CDR3 DNA follows: TGTGCCAGCAGTTACTCGGTTCTCGGAAATAATTCACCCCTCCACTTT. Translated, it gives CASSYSVLGNNSPLHF.

This clone has just a few counts. The rearrangement uses TRBV5-6 and TRBJ1-6; D remains ambiguous. This CDR3 spans 12 amino acids. Germline CDR1 reads SGHDT; CDR2 reads YYEEEE. Between the trimmed V and J ends, which lost 2 bases and 8 bases, there was a span of 5 bases. The CDR3 region has the DNA TGTGCCAGCAGCTTCCCAGATTCACCCCTCCACTTT. Residues: CASSFPDSPLHF.

This clone was detected a few times. The rearrangement uses TRBV2 and TRBJ1-5; D is undetermined. The CDR3 has 14 residues. Germline V gene lookup returns CDR1 SNHLY and CDR2 FYNNEI. With 8 bases removed from V and 0 bases from J, the gap between germline ends came to 11 bases. CDR3 amino acids: CASLKTSSNQPQHF. CDR3 DNA sequence: TGTGCCAGCCTCAAGACATCTAGCAATCAGCCCCAGCATTTT.

This sequence joins TRBV4-1 and TRBJ2-1; D not resolved. The CDR3 runs 16 residues. CDR1 is MGHRA, CDR2 YSYEKL, per germline. The V end lost 0 bases, the J end lost 2 bases, and 11 bases lay between the germline ends. The CDR3 reads CASSQDGLNTYNEQFF. CDR3 DNA: TGCGCCAGCAGCCAAGACGGGTTGAACACCTACAATGAGCAGTTCTTC.

This clone is deemed medium-sized. The chain combines TRBV18 with TRBJ1-2; D possibly corresponds to TRBD1 (5 bases). The CDR3 has 13 residues. The V and J ends lost 3 bases and 7 bases respectively, with 12 bases between them. The germline CDR1 and CDR2 sequences are KGHSH and LQKENI. Here the CDR3 reads CASSPNGAGGYTF. The DNA of the CDR3 is TGTGCCAGCTCACCGAACGGGGCGGGTGGCTACACCTTC.

The V call is TRBV6-5, the J call TRBJ2-1; D is perhaps TRBD2 (5 bases). Germline CDR1 is MNHEY and CDR2 is SVGAGI. Between the trimmed V and J ends, which lost 6 bases and 3 bases, there was a span of 9 bases. The length of the CDR3 is 13 residues. CDR3 sequence reads: CASRDGDYNEQFF. The CDR3 DNA reads TGTGCCAGCAGGGACGGGGACTACAATGAGCAGTTCTTC.

This clone was found a few times. V and J are TRBV2 and TRBJ2-1, with 11 bases that match TRBD2. Germline assignment: CDR1 SNHLY and CDR2 FYNNEI. CDR3 length: 15 amino acids. V shed 6 bases and J 3 bases; nucleotides not matched to a gene: 4. The CDR3: CASSQGLAVYNEQFF. DNA for the CDR3: TGTGCCAGCAGCCAGGGACTAGCGGTCTACAATGAGCAGTTCTTC.

The chain has TRBV11-1 and TRBJ2-3, with TRBD1 identical over 7 bases. The germline gives CDR1 SGHAT, CDR2 FQDESV (reference sequence). The CDR3 is 13 residues long. The V segment lost 6 bases and the J segment 9 bases; nucleotides outside the gene matches: 9. The chain's CDR3 is CASRKGGEETQYF. DNA of the CDR3: TGTGCCAGCAGGAAAGGGGGCGAAGAAACGCAGTATTTT.

This clone was detected once. V usage is TRBV30 and J usage is TRBJ1-4; D is uncertain. With 1 base removed from V and 8 bases from J, the gap between germline ends came to 23 bases. This CDR3 contains 17 residues. Germline values: CDR1 GTSNPN, CDR2 SVGIG (reference sequence). CDR3 protein: CAWSDLLRASQGEKLFF. In DNA, the CDR3 is TGTGCCTGGAGTGATCTCCTAAGGGCCAGCCAAGGCGAAAAACTGTTTTTT.

This clone was picked up one time. The genes are TRBV11-2 and TRBJ2-5; 13 bases match TRBD2. The CDR3 contains 16 residues. In germline, CDR1 is SGHAT, CDR2 FQNNGV. The V gene end was trimmed by 5 bases and the J gene end by 5 bases; junction bases not matched to a gene: 8. In DNA, the CDR3 is TGTGCCAGCAGCAGTAGGACTAGCGGGAGTGCGGAGACCCAGTACTTC. It codes for CASSSRTSGSAETQYF.

This clone is a singleton in its sample. The rearrangement links TRBV6-5 to TRBJ1-2; tentatively, D is TRBD1 (5 bases). Trimming stripped 5 bases from V and 7 bases from J, with 11 bases between. CDR3 length: 12 residues. Per the germline V gene, CDR1 is MNHEY and CDR2 is SVGAGI. The CDR3 DNA follows: TGTGCCAGCAGTGATGGCAGGGCTGGCTACACCTTC. The encoded protein is CASSDGRAGYTF.

In this sample, this clone turned up a few times. This chain connects TRBV7-9 to TRBJ2-4; D is uncertain. The CDR3 is 13 amino acids. Looked up from germline, CDR1 is SEHNR and CDR2 is FQNEAQ (reference sequence). V lost 3 bases and J lost 8, with 11 bases in between. CDR3 in DNA: TGTGCCAGCAGCTTCCCCCCCAAGGACATTCAGTACTTC. This translates into CASSFPPKDIQYF. The entire variable domain, with the rest obtained from reference TRBV7-9 and TRBJ2-4, is as follows: DTGVSQNPRHKITKRGQNVTFRCDPISEHNRLYWYRQTLGQGPEFLTYFQNEAQLEKSRLLSDRFSAERPKGSFSTLEIQRTEQGDSAMYLCASSFPPKDIQYFGAGTRLSVL.

The V call is TRBV11-3, the J call TRBJ2-7; D tentatively reads TRBD1 or TRBD2 (6 bases each). V lost 8 bases to trimming and J lost 4 bases, with 18 bases between them. This CDR3 is built from 14 residues. The germline V gene has CDR1 SGHNT and CDR2 YENEEA. CDR3: CASSLGGGTYEQYF. CDR3 in DNA: TGTGCCAGCTCCCTAGGAGGGGGAACATACGAGCAGTACTTC.

The chain employs TRBV28 and TRBJ1-4, with TRBD1 matching 7 bases. This CDR3 spans 16 amino acids. V trimming: 3 bases; J trimming: 5 bases; junction bases outside the gene matches: 9. CDR1 is MDHEN, CDR2 SYDVKM, per germline. CDR3 sequence: CASSLSGGYKNEKLFF. The CDR3 DNA follows: TGTGCCAGCAGTTTGTCAGGGGGATACAAGAATGAAAAACTGTTTTTT.